This entry is about one TCR beta chain. Antigen unknown. After removal of 4 bases from V and 4 bases from J, the junction contained 5 bases not matched to a gene. The V gene's germline CDR1 is SGHNT and CDR2 YYREEE (reference sequence). This CDR3 has 13 amino acids. Sequencing was performed with immunoSEQ multiplex PCR; in TCRdb, only in-frame clones are kept and a portion is missing. This table has 400,000 to 600,000 clones, roughly 77% appearing once. The entry originates in a study of shared clonotypes between healthy human individuals. Study-level results: Represented genetic and exposure-history diversity was restricted by having few donors.

Donors were healthy HIV-negative adults without recently reported acute infections or vaccinations. The TCR comes from a woman between 40 and 50 years old in good health. Some clones in this sample may be carry-over from other donors' samples. Sequencing input: PBMCs. The genes are TRBV5-4 and TRBJ2-7; TRBD1 aligns across 7 bases. The CDR3, as DNA: TGTGCCAGCAGCAGGGGGCTAAGGTACGAGCAGTACTTC. Amino acid sequence: CASSRGLRYEQYF. Together with reference TRBV5-4 and TRBJ2-7, the CDR3 gives the full variable domain: ETGVTQSPTHLIKTRGQQVTLRCSSQSGHNTVSWYQQALGQGPQFIFQYYREEENGRGNFPPRFSGLQFPNYSSELNVNALELDDSALYLCASSRGLRYEQYFGPGTRLTVT.